These 3 T cell receptor beta chains came from one sample sequenced in a study of shared T cell receptors in the human thymus. The table came from immunoSEQ multiplex PCR; TCRdb's copy has only in-frame clones and leaves some out. Among about 610,000 clones listed, more than 75% were seen once. These same data were also listed under a study on human thymus T cells.

Sequencing was carried out using thymocytes. The receptor source for this set is a boy under two years old with a congenital heart defect.

The chain couples TRBV5-4 to TRBJ2-1; TRBD2 agrees at 9 bases. Losses at the gene ends were 1 base for V and 8 bases for J; bases not matched to a gene: 10. The CDR3 consists of 16 residues. The germline V gene encodes CDR1 SGHNT and CDR2 YYREEE (reference sequence). CDR3 residues: CASSLKAGGPGHEQFF. As DNA, the CDR3 is TGTGCCAGCAGCTTGAAGGCGGGAGGGCCGGGGCATGAGCAGTTCTTC.

This chain's CDR3 is CASSEGTGRNQPQHF. The CDR3 region has the DNA TGTGCCAGCAGTGAAGGGACAGGCAGAAATCAGCCCCAGCATTTT. The chain recombines TRBV2 with TRBJ1-5; 7 bases map to TRBD1. Germline V lookup: CDR1 SNHLY, CDR2 FYNNEI. Trimming took 1 base from V and 4 from J; bases not matched to a gene: 4. The CDR3 is 15 amino acids.

The chain carries TRBV10-3 and TRBJ2-2; possibly TRBD2 for D (5 bases). The V gene's germline CDR1 is ENHRY and CDR2 SYGVKD. CDR3 length equals 16 residues. V lost 2 bases and J lost 2, with 12 bases in between. Here the CDR3 reads CAISEEGVSNTGELFF. As DNA, the CDR3 is TGTGCCATCAGTGAGGAGGGCGTGTCAAACACCGGGGAGCTGTTTTTT.